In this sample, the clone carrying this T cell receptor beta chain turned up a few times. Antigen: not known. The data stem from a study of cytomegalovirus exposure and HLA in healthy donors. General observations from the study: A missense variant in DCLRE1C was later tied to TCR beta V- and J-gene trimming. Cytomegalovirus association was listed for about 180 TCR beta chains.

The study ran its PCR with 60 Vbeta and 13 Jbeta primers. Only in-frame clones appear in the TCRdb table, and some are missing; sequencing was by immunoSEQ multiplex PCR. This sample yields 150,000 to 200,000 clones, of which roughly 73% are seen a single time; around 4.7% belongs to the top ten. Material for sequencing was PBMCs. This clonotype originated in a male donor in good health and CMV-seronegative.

DNA of the CDR3: TGCGCCAGCAGCTTGGTTGCACAAAATGAGCAGTTCTTC. It specifies CASSLVAQNEQFF. The chain couples TRBV5-1 to TRBJ2-1; D not certain. V was pared by 0 bases and J by 7 bases, with 8 bases between. CDR3 length: 13 amino acids. In germline, CDR1 is SGHRS, CDR2 YFSETQ.